This T cell receptor (beta chain) was found in a study of OX40 agonist ivuxolimab in advanced cancers. Study in general: Each patient was given ivuxolimab into a vein every 2 weeks, at 0.01 to 10 mg/kg. The study's findings and limits: By week 6 at 0.1 to 3.0 mg/kg, blood CD4+ and CD8+ T cells had expanded clonally. On average, a greater number of expanded clones characterised CD8+ T cells relative to CD4+.

Note on this clone: Its antigen is unknown.

TCRdb keeps only in-frame clones here, not all; method: immunoSEQ multiplex PCR. The sample has about 100,000 clones, roughly 87% seen once. The ends were cut back, 0 bases at V and 2 bases at J, with 1 base in the middle. The CDR3 sequence is 12 residues long. Germline V gene data show CDR1 as GTSNPN and CDR2 as SVGIG (reference sequence). Autoimmune disease history or systemic immunosuppression led to patient exclusion. The genes are TRBV30 and TRBJ2-2; D uncertain. This receptor was taken from an adult with an advanced solid tumor such as melanoma, head and neck, liver or kidney cancer. Sequencing was performed on CD4+ or CD8+ T cells sorted from blood, taken in a trial of the OX40 agonist ivuxolimab. CDR3 sequence: CAWSVNTGELFF. CDR3 nucleotide sequence: TGTGCCTGGAGTGTAAACACCGGGGAGCTGTTTTTT.